The next 26 T cell receptor gamma chains were all read from a single sample in a study of γδ T cells in repeated Plasmodium falciparum infection. Flow sorting of PBMC yielded separate Vgamma9/Vdelta2+ and Vdelta2-negative gammadelta T cell populations for bulk repertoire analysis. TCRdb reprocessed the multiplex PCR reads through CATT. The table shows approximately 26,000 gamma-chain clones, with over 2.5% occurring only once. The sequenced sample was gamma-delta T cells from blood. The origin of the receptors is a pool of human donors (malaria-infected and uninfected, not separated).

This clone was counted many times. V and J are TRGV2 and TRGJP2. From germline, CDR1 is EGSNGY and CDR2 YDSYNSKV. The CDR3 runs 13 residues. Losses at the gene ends were 3 bases for V and 5 bases for J; bases not matched to a gene: 3. CDR3 DNA sequence: TGTGCCACCTGGGACATGAGTGATTGGATCAAGACGTTT. Protein sequence: CATWDMSDWIKTF.

The sample holds a few counts of this clone. TCRdb assigns this DNA the protein of a much larger clone, which departs from its translation at residue 5; this likely reflects a read error, and the protein shown comes from translating the DNA. DNA for the CDR3: TGTGCCACCTGGGTTGCCCGGGGGCATAAGAAACTCTTT. This codes for CATWVARGHKKLF. The chain links TRGV4 to TRGJ1 or TRGJ2. Here the J gene was assigned by germline matching of the DNA, as TCRdb has none. J gave up 8 bases and V 5 bases, and 12 bases lay outside the gene matches. This CDR3 is 13 amino acids long. CDR1 and CDR2 (germline): EGSTGY, YDSYTSSV.

This clone was recorded many times. One base separates it from a far larger clone, so it is likely a read error. Other DNA sequences in this sample translate to the same CDR3. J is TRGJ1 or TRGJ2 and V is TRGV2. The J gene comes from matching the DNA to germline here; TCRdb lacks it. Germline assignment: CDR1 EGSNGY and CDR2 YDSYNSKV. V lost 0 bases and J lost 2; bases outside the gene matches: 7. CDR3 size: 15 residues. DNA for the CDR3: TGTGCCACCTGGGACGGGCCGCGTCATTATTATAAGAAACTCTTT. Protein product: CATWDGPRHYYKKLF.

This clone was observed a few times. TCRdb's protein for this DNA is that of a much larger clone and differs from the translation at residue 10, likely a read error; the protein shown is the DNA translation. This chain uses TRGV9 with TRGJP. Assignment of the J gene here rests on matching the DNA to germline, because TCRdb gives none. Germline V lookup: CDR1 GITISATS, CDR2 ISYDGTV (reference sequence). The CDR3 totals 18 residues. DNA for the CDR3: TGTGCCTTGTGGGAGGTGCCGGCCCAAGGGTTGGGCAAAAAAATCAAGGTATTT. Its translation: CALWEVPAQGLGKKIKVF.

Regarding this clone: With a far larger clone one base away, a read error is the likely cause. Other DNA sequences in this specimen translate into the identical CDR3. In DNA form, the CDR3 reads TGTGCCTTATGGGAGTCATCACAGCCTTATTATAAGAAACTCTTT. Amino acids: CALWESSQPYYKKLF. The genes are TRGV9 and TRGJ1 or TRGJ2. In the absence of a J gene in TCRdb, the DNA was matched to germline to assign it here. This CDR3 is 15 amino acids long. CDR1 and CDR2 from the germline V gene are GITISATS and ISYDGTV (reference sequence).

With respect to this clone: The protein held in TCRdb is that of a much larger clone and does not match this DNA's translation at residue 15, likely because of a read error; the protein shown is translated from the DNA. The V gene was identified as TRGV9, while no J gene was called. The CDR3 extends over 17 amino acids. Looked up from germline, CDR1 is GITISATS and CDR2 is ISYDGTV (reference sequence). CDR3 in DNA: TGTGCCTTGTGGGAAGGAAAACAAGAGTTGGGCAAAAAAATCATGGTATTT. Translated, it gives CALWEGKQELGKKIMVF.

Sample share makes this clone medium-sized. In the same sample, other DNA sequences code for this CDR3. The chain carries TRGV9 and TRGJ1 or TRGJ2. V was clipped by 0 bases and J by 6 bases; unmatched bases: 5. Germline CDR1 and CDR2: GITISATS and ISYDGTV (reference sequence). This CDR3 contains 13 residues. The DNA for the CDR3 is TGTGCCTTGTGGGAGGTGTACTGTTATAAGAAACTCTTT. Residues: CALWEVYCYKKLF.

This clone was observed many times. A read error is the likely source, as a far larger clone sits one nucleotide away. This sample also contains other DNA sequences that code for the same CDR3. This chain joins TRGV9 and TRGJP. The CDR3 covers 16 residues. Looked up from germline, CDR1 is GITISATS and CDR2 is ISYDGTV (reference sequence). CDR3 residues: CALWKGQELGKKIKVF. The CDR3 nucleotides are TGTGCCTTGTGGAAAGGTCAAGAGTTGGGCAAAAAAATCAAAGTATTT.

At least ten counts were recorded for this clone. This could be a read error, since a much larger clone is one nucleotide away. The same CDR3 also results from other DNA sequences found in this sample. The chain uses TRGV9 and TRGJ1 or TRGJ2. J was trimmed by 3 bases and V by 2 bases; bases with no gene match: 4. Per germline, CDR1 GITISATS and CDR2 ISYDGTV (reference sequence). The CDR3 runs 13 residues. The CDR3 loop is CALWEASYYKKLF. The DNA for the CDR3 is TGTGCCTTGTGGGAGGCCTCTTATTATAAGAAACTCTTT.

This clone was recorded many times. One base separates it from a far larger clone, so it is likely a read error. Other DNA sequences within the sample encode an identical CDR3. The chain recombines TRGV9 with TRGJ1 or TRGJ2. The CDR3 consists of 12 residues. Germline V gene sequence: CDR1 GITISATS, CDR2 ISYDGTV (reference sequence). CDR3 in DNA: TGTGCCCTGTGGGAGCCGGGGGATAAGAAACTCTTT. Protein product: CALWEPGDKKLF.

This clone was counted ten times or more. The amino acid sequence in TCRdb belongs to a much larger clone and departs from this DNA's translation at residue 5, likely a sequencing read error; the sequence shown is translated from the DNA. The chain joins TRGV9 to TRGJ1 or TRGJ2. Per germline, CDR1 GITISATS and CDR2 ISYDGTV (reference sequence). The CDR3 is 11 residues long. CDR3 in DNA: TGTGCCTTGTGGGTGGTGTCGGTGAAACTCTTT. It codes for CALWVVSVKLF.

In its sample, this clone was seen many times. This may come from a read error, since a much larger clone is one base off. Other DNA sequences in the sample encode the same CDR3. The CDR3 loop reads CATWDGGWIKTF. The CDR3, as DNA: TGTGCAACCTGGGACGGAGGTTGGATCAAGACGTTT. This sequence joins TRGV3 and TRGJP2. CDR3 length equals 12 residues. From germline, CDR1 is VTNTFY and CDR2 YDVSTARD (reference sequence).

A word on this clone: The protein recorded in TCRdb matches a much larger clone and deviates from this DNA's translation at residue 6, suggesting a read error; the protein here is obtained by translating the DNA. J is TRGJP and V is TRGV9. The J gene was not available in TCRdb and was assigned here by matching the DNA to germline segments. V trimming: 5 bases; J trimming: 4 bases; junction bases outside the gene matches: 8. In germline, CDR1 is GITISATS, CDR2 ISYDGTV (reference sequence). The CDR3 spans 17 residues. In DNA, the CDR3 is TGTGCCTTGTGGGTACCCCTCCAAGAGTTGGGCAAAAAAATCAAGGTATTT. Protein product: CALWVPLQELGKKIKVF.

With regard to this clone: A read error likely explains this, since a far larger clone differs by one base. It is unclear where the CDR3 begins or ends on the DNA, so no DNA is shown, and the CDR3 is as TCRdb lists it. No J gene was called, and the V gene is TRGV9. Germline assignment: CDR1 GITISATS and CDR2 ISYDGTV (reference sequence). The CDR3 numbers 32 amino acids, ends counted. This CDR3 reads CALWEVQGAARNSLAVEQHLLSQVSIGRIQHF.

A remark on this clone: It differs at one base from a far larger clone, so likely a read error. This sample includes further DNA sequences coding for the same CDR3. This sequence joins TRGV2 and TRGJ1 or TRGJ2. Germline loops: CDR1 EGSNGY, CDR2 YDSYNSKV. The V gene end was trimmed by 3 bases and the J gene end by 6 bases; junction bases not matched to a gene: 8. The CDR3 is 13 amino acids. CDR3 sequence (DNA): TGTGCCACCTGGGACCCCCCGGGTTATAAGAAACTCTTT. The encoded protein is CATWDPPGYKKLF.

The chain joins TRGV4 to TRGJ1 or TRGJ2. The J gene, missing from TCRdb, was assigned here through DNA to germline matching. The CDR3 runs to 15 residues. V lost 2 bases, J lost 1 base, and 8 bases stayed unmatched. The germline V gene encodes CDR1 EGSTGY and CDR2 YDSYTSSV. CDR3 region: CATWDEPKNYYKKLF. DNA of the CDR3: TGTGCCACCTGGGATGAACCGAAAAATTATTATAAGAAACTCTTT.

The table lists this clone with a few counts. The likely explanation is a read error, given a far larger clone one base away. This CDR3 is also generated by other DNA sequences in the sample. The V gene call is TRGV9, and the J gene call is absent. This CDR3 region has 15 residues. The germline gives CDR1 GITISATS, CDR2 ISYDGTV (reference sequence). The CDR3 protein is CALWEREWARDKKLF. The DNA of the CDR3 is TGTGCCTTGTGGGAGAGGGAATGGGCCCGGGATAAGAAACTCTTC.

Ten or more counts support this clone. For this DNA, TCRdb reports the protein of a much larger clone, which diverges at residue 10, most likely from a read error; the protein presented here is translated directly from the DNA. V usage is TRGV9 and J usage is TRGJ1 or TRGJ2. The J gene is absent in TCRdb and was assigned here via DNA matching to germline. CDR1 GITISATS and CDR2 ISYDGTV come from the germline V gene (reference sequence). The CDR3 covers 13 residues. CDR3 region: CALAGLNYYRKLF. CDR3 coding DNA: TGTGCCCTTGCCGGGCTGAATTATTATAGGAAACTCTTT.

This clone has more than one count but fewer than ten. This DNA's translation differs at residue 10 from TCRdb's protein, which comes from a much larger clone; a read error is likely, and the protein shown is translated from the DNA. The chain has TRGV9 and TRGJP1. TCRdb lists no J gene, so it was determined here by aligning the DNA to germline. Germline V gene sequence: CDR1 GITISATS, CDR2 ISYDGTV (reference sequence). With 1 base clipped from V and 5 bases from J, the junction kept 13 bases outside the gene matches. This CDR3 comprises 17 residues. CDR3 loop: CALWEVFSQKTGWFKIF. The CDR3 DNA follows: TGTGCCTTGTGGGAGGTCTTTTCCCAAAAGACTGGTTGGTTCAAGATATTT.

This clone was counted at least ten times. This sequence may be a read error, since a much larger clone differs from it by one base. The chain links TRGV3 to TRGJ1 or TRGJ2. TCRdb leaves out the J gene; it was filled in here by matching the DNA to germline. V dropped 3 bases and J dropped 7; count of bases not matched to a gene: 6. The V gene's germline CDR1 is VTNTFY and CDR2 YDVSTARD (reference sequence). The CDR3 sequence is 12 residues long. This CDR3 is CATWDGRYKKLF. The CDR3 coding sequence is TGTGCCACCTGGGACGGAAGATATAAGAAACTCTTT.

Comments on this clone: This is likely an artifact of a read error, given a far larger clone one base away. Other DNA sequences within the sample encode an identical CDR3. J is TRGJ1 or TRGJ2 and V is TRGV4. TCRdb leaves out the J gene; it was filled in here by matching the DNA to germline. Losses at the gene ends were 2 bases for V and 8 bases for J; bases not matched to a gene: 9. This CDR3 has 13 residues. Germline V CDR1 and CDR2: EGSTGY, YDSYTSSV. The CDR3 DNA reads TGTGCCACCTGGGATGCCCGAGGGCATAAGAAACTCTTT. It codes for CATWDARGHKKLF.

This clone has only a few counts. A far more abundant clone sits one base away, making this likely a read error. Other nucleotide sequences from this sample produce the same CDR3. The chain joins TRGV9 to TRGJ1 or TRGJ2. As TCRdb names no J gene, one was assigned here on the basis of a DNA match to germline. The CDR3 has 14 amino acids. Germline CDR1 reads GITISATS; CDR2 reads ISYDGTV (reference sequence). Here the CDR3 DNA reads TGTGCCCTGTGGGACCACCTCCAGGCTTATAAGAAACTCTTT. It codes for CALWDHLQAYKKLF.

This clone was observed at least ten times. This likely came from a read error, as a far larger clone is one base away. Other DNA sequences within the sample encode an identical CDR3. The chain links TRGV2 to TRGJ1 or TRGJ2. The CDR3 covers 13 residues. Per germline, CDR1 EGSNGY and CDR2 YDSYNSKV. Written as DNA, the CDR3 is TGTGCCACCTGGGACGGGAAGGGCGATAAGAAACTCTTC. As protein: CATWDGKGDKKLF.

This clone has a count of ten or more. This may be a read error: a much more frequent sequence differs by one nucleotide. Different DNA sequences within this sample yield the same CDR3. The rearrangement uses TRGV5 and TRGJ1 or TRGJ2. V lost 4 bases and J lost 10; bases outside the gene matches: 16. This CDR3 contains 14 residues. Germline CDR1 and CDR2: VINAFY and YDVSNSKD. The CDR3 region has the DNA TGTGCCACCTGGGAACCCCCTGACTTTGGCAAGAAACTCTTT. It is translated as CATWEPPDFGKKLF.

This clone has more than one count but fewer than ten. Translating this DNA gives a protein that differs at residue 7 from the TCRdb one, which belongs to a much larger clone; a read error is likely, and the protein shown is this translation. The chain is built from TRGV9 and TRGJ1 or TRGJ2. TCRdb is silent on the J gene; assignment here came from matching the DNA to germline. This CDR3 has 13 amino acids. V was clipped by 0 bases and J by 10 bases; unmatched bases: 9. From germline, CDR1 is GITISATS and CDR2 ISYDGTV (reference sequence). The CDR3 sequence: CALWEVPLRKKLF. The CDR3 region has the DNA TGTGCCTTGTGGGAGGTGCCTTTACGGAAGAAACTCTTT.

Concerning this clone itself: The TCRdb protein, from a much larger clone, departs from this DNA's translation at residue 5, likely by read error; the protein shown derives from the DNA. The genes are TRGV9 and TRGJ1 or TRGJ2. The J gene, not given by TCRdb, was assigned here from a germline match of the nucleotide sequence. The junction had 17 bases not matched to a gene; V was cut back by 5 bases and J by 7 bases. Germline V gene data show CDR1 as GITISATS and CDR2 as ISYDGTV (reference sequence). The CDR3 runs to 15 residues. DNA of the CDR3: TGTGCCTTGTGGGGGCCCCCAAGAGGCTACTATAAGAAACTCTTT. Protein: CALWGPPRGYYKKLF.